This TCR beta chain was recorded in a study of blood T cells in healthy people across ages. Alongside a J-beta primer mix, a sample-barcoded 5' primer served in a second PCR lasting about 7 to 12 cycles. One entry per CDR3 protein, called by TCRdb with MiXCR from the 5' RACE reads. This sample carries more than 800,000 distinct CDR3 sequences, under 55% of them seen once, and the ten largest clones take 15% to 20%. The germline gives CDR1 MNHNY, CDR2 SVGAGI (reference sequence). J lost 7 bases, V lost 5 bases, and 4 bases had no gene match. CDR3 length: 13 residues. The chain uses TRBV6-6 and TRBJ1-5, with 8 bases matching TRBD1. Specimen: blood. The clonotype originates from a woman aged 55-70 years in good health. The CDR3 DNA follows: TGTGCCAGCAGTCCGACAGGGGCCCAGCCCCAGCATTTT. Translation gives CASSPTGAQPQHF.